This TCR beta chain was recovered during a study of blood T cell repertoires in COVID-19. Method: immunoSEQ multiplex PCR; TCRdb's copy keeps in-frame clones and lacks some. The sample shows about 200,000 clones, approximately 87% of them seen only once. Germline lookup yields CDR1 KGHDR and CDR2 SFDVKD. The CDR3 runs 14 residues. Trimming took 3 bases from V and 4 from J; bases not matched to a gene: 2. This chain joins TRBV24-1 and TRBJ1-3, with 7 bases aligning to TRBD1. Input material: peripheral blood. The sequence was obtained from a woman aged 45-65 years with acute or convalescent COVID-19. The CDR3: CATSDPGQGNTIYF. The CDR3 coding sequence is TGTGCCACCAGTGATCCGGGACAGGGAAACACCATATATTTT.